Below, 21 T cell receptor beta chains from the same sample are listed, as sequenced in a study of T-cell reconstitution after alpha-beta-depleted transplantation in children. During its preparation, the TCRbeta library received unique molecular identifiers. MiXCR, applied by TCRdb to the PCR reads, yields one record per CDR3 protein. The sample yields approximately 500,000 distinct CDR3 sequences, around 27% seen once. Sequences were derived from PBMCs, sampled before TCRalphabeta/CD19-depleted stem cell transplant. These receptors originate from a boy under three years old with Wiskott-Aldrich syndrome, due to receive a stem cell transplant.

This clonotype showed up just a few times. V and J are TRBV6-1 and TRBJ2-5; 7 bases line up with TRBD2. Trimming removed 7 bases from V and 6 bases from J; junction bases left unmatched: 11. Germline V gene sequence: CDR1 MNHNS, CDR2 SASEGT. This CDR3 has 14 amino acids. The CDR3 nucleotides are TGTGCCAGCAAGGCGGGGCCGGGGGGTAAGACCCAGTACTTC. Translated: CASKAGPGGKTQYF.

This clonotype was counted a few times. This CDR3 reads CASSLNRLVQETQYF. In DNA form, the CDR3 reads TGCGCCAGCAGCTTGAACCGACTAGTCCAAGAGACCCAGTACTTC. J is TRBJ2-5 and V is TRBV5-1, with D perhaps TRBD2 (6 bases). The germline V gene encodes CDR1 SGHRS and CDR2 YFSETQ. This CDR3 has 15 amino acids. Trimming shortened V by 1 base and J by 1 base, and 11 bases separated the two germline ends.

This clonotype has only a few counts. The chain combines TRBV24-1 with TRBJ2-1; a weak D match, TRBD1 (6 bases). The germline V gene encodes CDR1 KGHDR and CDR2 SFDVKD. The CDR3 covers 14 residues. V lost 8 bases, J lost 2 bases, and 12 bases lay in between. CDR3 protein: CATIGAGAYNEQFF. The CDR3 DNA reads TGTGCCACCATCGGGGCAGGGGCCTACAATGAGCAGTTCTTC.

This clonotype came up a few times. The chain joins TRBV9 to TRBJ2-3, with a weak D call TRBD1 (6 bases). CDR3 length: 16 amino acids. V was clipped by 0 bases and J by 3 bases, with 14 bases between them. CDR1 SGDLS and CDR2 YYNGEE come from the germline V gene. The CDR3 protein is CASSVGHRVSTDTQYF. The CDR3 coding sequence is TGTGCCAGCAGCGTAGGCCACAGGGTGTCGACAGATACGCAGTATTTT.

The chain couples TRBV5-4 to TRBJ2-7; 16 bases map to TRBD2. The CDR3 has 18 residues. Trimming took 3 bases from V and 2 from J; bases not matched to a gene: 8. Germline V CDR1 and CDR2: SGHNT, YYREEE (reference sequence). DNA of the CDR3: TGTGCCAGCAGCTCTGGAGGGACTAGCGGGAGGGGCGCCTACGAGCAGTACTTC. Amino acids: CASSSGGTSGRGAYEQYF.

In this sample, this clonotype turned up a few times. CDR3 sequence reads: CASSQGTLAGGWETQYF. Written as DNA, the CDR3 is TGTGCCAGCAGCCAAGGTACACTAGCGGGAGGATGGGAGACCCAGTACTTC. The genes are TRBV3-1 and TRBJ2-5, with 12 bases lining up with TRBD2. After removal of 1 base from V and 5 bases from J, the junction contained 8 bases not matched to a gene. Germline lookup yields CDR1 LGHDT and CDR2 YNNKEL (reference sequence). This CDR3 has 17 residues.

This clonotype was seen only a few times. A read error may produce the germline difference seen at one junction end. J is TRBJ1-5 and V is TRBV2, with D perhaps TRBD1 (5 bases). CDR1 SNHLY and CDR2 FYNNEI come from the germline V gene. CDR3 size: 12 residues. The CDR3 loop is CASCEGTQPQHF. The CDR3 DNA follows: TGTGCCAGCTGTGAGGGGACTCAGCCCCAGCATTTT. The full variable domain, completed using reference TRBV2 and TRBJ1-5, is EPEVTQTPSHQVTQMGQEVILRCVPISNHLYFYWYRQILGQKVEFLVSFYNNEISEKSEIFDDQFSVERPDGSNFTLKIRSTKLEDSAMYFCASCEGTQPQHFGDGTRLSIL.

The CDR3 nucleotides read TGTGCCAGCAGTTCTCAGACAGCCGCAACTAATGAAAAACTGTTTTTT. It yields the protein CASSSQTAATNEKLFF. The chain employs TRBV2 and TRBJ1-4; tentatively, D is TRBD1 (5 bases). Germline loops: CDR1 SNHLY, CDR2 FYNNEI. V was cut by 5 bases and J by 0 bases, with 13 bases left in between. The CDR3 totals 16 residues.

This clonotype was counted between two and nine times. V gene TRBV2 combines with J gene TRBJ2-7; 10 nucleotides agree with TRBD1. Per the germline V gene, CDR1 is SNHLY and CDR2 is FYNNEI. The ends lost 6 bases at V and 5 bases at J; junction bases unmatched: 7. This CDR3 is 14 amino acids long. The CDR3 coding sequence is TGTGCCAGCAGGGTGGACAGGGGGGTTCACGAGCAGTACTTC. Translated: CASRVDRGVHEQYF.

The chain uses TRBV10-3 and TRBJ2-7; tentatively, D is TRBD1 (6 bases). CDR3 length equals 13 residues. Germline loops: CDR1 ENHRY, CDR2 SYGVKD. V lost 2 bases to trimming and J lost 5 bases, with 10 bases between them. The CDR3 DNA reads as TGTGCCATCAGTGAGACTACAGGGAACGAGCAGTACTTC. Its protein is CAISETTGNEQYF.

V and J are TRBV27 and TRBJ2-2, with no clear D. The germline CDR1 and CDR2 sequences are MNHEY and SMNVEV (reference sequence). There are 15 residues in the CDR3. The ends were cut back, 7 bases at V and 0 bases at J, with 12 bases in the middle. CDR3 DNA: TGTGCCAGCAAGGCCAGCCACGCGAACACCGGGGAGCTGTTTTTT. This gives the protein CASKASHANTGELFF.

The chain joins TRBV4-1 to TRBJ2-4, with 10 bases that match TRBD2. The CDR3 runs 18 residues. Per the germline V gene, CDR1 is MGHRA and CDR2 is YSYEKL. The ends lost 1 base at V and 0 bases at J; junction bases unmatched: 6. This CDR3 reads CASSQVKTSGIAKNIQYF. Written as DNA, the CDR3 is TGCGCCAGCAGCCAAGTCAAAACTAGCGGGATAGCCAAAAACATTCAGTACTTC.

The J gene is TRBJ1-5, the V gene TRBV30; TRBD1 might be the D (6 bases). Trimming removed 7 bases from V and 3 bases from J, with 16 bases in between. Germline-derived CDR1 and CDR2 are GTSNPN and SVGIG (reference sequence). The CDR3 length is 14 residues. The CDR3 loop is CASGANSLNQPQHF. The CDR3 DNA sequence: TGTGCCTCGGGGGCGAACAGCCTCAATCAGCCCCAGCATTTT.

This clonotype has only a few counts. CDR3 DNA sequence: TGTGCCAGCAGCCAAGATCCCGACCTTGCGGGCTACACCTTC. Its protein product is CASSQDPDLAGYTF. The chain uses TRBV4-2 and TRBJ1-2; D gene ambiguous. CDR3 length equals 14 residues. Between the trimmed V and J ends, which lost 0 bases and 8 bases, there was a span of 13 bases. Germline CDR1 reads LGHNA; CDR2 reads YNFKEQ.

The table lists this clonotype with a few counts. V is TRBV5-1 and J is TRBJ2-7; maybe TRBD1 (5 bases). CDR1 SGHRS and CDR2 YFSETQ come from the germline V gene. V lost 1 base, J lost 5 bases, and 13 bases lay in between. The CDR3 runs to 14 residues. This CDR3 reads CASSLIQGGDEQYF. The CDR3 DNA follows: TGCGCCAGCAGCTTGATTCAGGGCGGAGACGAGCAGTACTTC.

This clonotype came up a few times. Relative to the germline gene, one junction end is altered; a read error may explain this. The rearrangement joins TRBV9 to TRBJ1-5; the D gene is possibly TRBD1 (6 bases). CDR1 and CDR2 (germline): SGDLS, YYNGEE. There are 12 residues in the CDR3. In DNA, the CDR3 is TGTGCCAGCAGCGTAGCTACAGGGAGAATGGATTTT. It specifies CASSVATGRMDF. Complete variable domain (other parts from reference TRBV9 and TRBJ1-5): DSGVTQTPKHLITATGQRVTLRCSPRSGDLSVYWYQQSLDQGLQFLIQYYNGEERAKGNILERFSAQQFPDLHSELNLSSLELGDSALYFCASSVATGRMDFGDGTRLSIL.

The chain carries TRBV5-1 and TRBJ2-7, with D perhaps matching TRBD2 (6 bases). CDR1 is SGHRS, CDR2 YFSETQ, per germline. There are 15 residues in the CDR3. Trimming cost V 5 bases and J 4 bases, with 19 bases left between them. The CDR3 DNA is TGCGCCAGCAGATCCGCGGGGCAAGCGGGTTACGAGCAGTACTTC. The encoded protein is CASRSAGQAGYEQYF. Based on the CDR3 plus reference TRBV5-1 and TRBJ2-7, the full variable domain is KAGVTQTPRYLIKTRGQQVTLSCSPISGHRSVSWYQQTPGQGLQFLFEYFSETQRNKGNFPGRFSGRQFSNSRSEMNVSTLELGDSALYLCASRSAGQAGYEQYFGPGTRLTVT.

This rearrangement joins TRBV6-1 to TRBJ1-1; 8 bases fit TRBD1. This CDR3 comprises 16 residues. Trimming took 6 bases from V and 1 from J; bases not matched to a gene: 10. CDR1 and CDR2 from the germline V gene are MNHNS and SASEGT. The CDR3 bases are TGTGCCAGCAGCCCCGGGACAGGACGGGGGAACACTGAAGCTTTCTTT. Translation: CASSPGTGRGNTEAFF.

The V gene is TRBV24-1, the J gene TRBJ2-1, with D unclear. V shed 6 bases and J shed 6 bases, with 5 bases lying between them. This CDR3 region has 11 residues. The germline gives CDR1 KGHDR, CDR2 SFDVKD. The CDR3 sequence: CATSQSNEQFF. CDR3 DNA: TGTGCCACCAGTCAGAGCAATGAGCAGTTCTTC.

This chain connects TRBV28 to TRBJ1-1; 10 positions match TRBD1. CDR1 and CDR2 (germline): MDHEN, SYDVKM. This CDR3 contains 13 residues. J gave up 5 bases and V 5 bases, and 2 bases lay outside the gene matches. CDR3 DNA: TGTGCCAGCAGTGGGACAGGGGTAACTGAAGCTTTCTTT. Its translation is CASSGTGVTEAFF.

To note about this clonotype: Its ends do not fully match the called genes, so a read error is possible. The chain recombines TRBV20-1 with TRBJ2-3; 12 bases fit TRBD2. The CDR3 totals 14 residues. In germline, CDR1 is DFQATT, CDR2 SNEGSKA (reference sequence). CDR3 bases: TGCGGTGCAAAACCGGGACTAGCGGGAGATACGCAGTATTTT. Protein: CGAKPGLAGDTQYF.